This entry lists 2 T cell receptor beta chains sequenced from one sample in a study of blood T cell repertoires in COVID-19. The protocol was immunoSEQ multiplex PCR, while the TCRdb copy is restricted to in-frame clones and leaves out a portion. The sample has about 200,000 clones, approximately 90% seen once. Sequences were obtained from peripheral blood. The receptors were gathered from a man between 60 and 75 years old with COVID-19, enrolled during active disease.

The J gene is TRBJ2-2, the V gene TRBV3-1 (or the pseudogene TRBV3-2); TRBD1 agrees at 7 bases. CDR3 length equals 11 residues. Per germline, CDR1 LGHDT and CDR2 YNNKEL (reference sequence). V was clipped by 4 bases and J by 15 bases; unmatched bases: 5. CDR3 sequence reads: CASSRQGGVFF. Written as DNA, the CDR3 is TGTGCCAGCAGCCGACAGGGTGGGGTGTTTTTT.

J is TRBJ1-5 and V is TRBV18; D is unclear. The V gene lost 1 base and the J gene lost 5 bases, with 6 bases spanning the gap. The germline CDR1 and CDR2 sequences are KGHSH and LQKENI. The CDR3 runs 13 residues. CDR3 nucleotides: TGTGCCAGCTCACCACTCCCCGATCAGCCCCAGCATTTT. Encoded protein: CASSPLPDQPQHF.